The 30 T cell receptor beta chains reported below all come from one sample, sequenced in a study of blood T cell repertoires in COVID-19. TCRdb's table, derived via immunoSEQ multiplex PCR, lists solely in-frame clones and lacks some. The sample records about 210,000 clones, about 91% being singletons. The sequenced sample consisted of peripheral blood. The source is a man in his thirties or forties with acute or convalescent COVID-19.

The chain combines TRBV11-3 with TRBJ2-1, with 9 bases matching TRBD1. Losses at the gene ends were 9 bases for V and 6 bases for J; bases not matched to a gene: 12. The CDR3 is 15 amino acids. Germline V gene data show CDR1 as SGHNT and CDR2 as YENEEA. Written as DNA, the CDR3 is TGTGCCAGTTCTGAACAGACAGGGGGTCGCAATGAGCAGTTCTTC. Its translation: CASSEQTGGRNEQFF.

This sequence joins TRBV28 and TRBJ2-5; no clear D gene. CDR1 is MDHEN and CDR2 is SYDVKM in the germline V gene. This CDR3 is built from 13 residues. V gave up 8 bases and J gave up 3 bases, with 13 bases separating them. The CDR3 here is CASRARLEETQYF. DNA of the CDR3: TGTGCCAGCCGAGCACGGTTGGAAGAGACCCAGTACTTC.

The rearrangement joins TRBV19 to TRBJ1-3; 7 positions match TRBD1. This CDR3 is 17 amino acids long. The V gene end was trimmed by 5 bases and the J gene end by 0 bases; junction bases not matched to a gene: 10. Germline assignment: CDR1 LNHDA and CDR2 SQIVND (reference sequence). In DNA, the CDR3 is TGTGCCAGTAGTTCACCGGGACAGCCAGGCTCTGGAAACACCATATATTTT. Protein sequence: CASSSPGQPGSGNTIYF.

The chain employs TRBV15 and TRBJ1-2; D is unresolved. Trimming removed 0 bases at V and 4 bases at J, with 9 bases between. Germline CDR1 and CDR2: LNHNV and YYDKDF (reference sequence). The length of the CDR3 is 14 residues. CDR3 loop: CATSRETTTYGYTF. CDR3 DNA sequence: TGTGCCACCAGCAGAGAAACTACTACCTATGGCTACACCTTC.

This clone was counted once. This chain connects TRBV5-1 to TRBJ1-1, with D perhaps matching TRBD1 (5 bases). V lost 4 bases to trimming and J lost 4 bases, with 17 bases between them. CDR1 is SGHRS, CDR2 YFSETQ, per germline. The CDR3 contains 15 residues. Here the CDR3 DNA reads TGCGCCAGCAGCCCCGAGGCGGGGGTGGGCACTGAAGCTTTCTTT. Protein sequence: CASSPEAGVGTEAFF.

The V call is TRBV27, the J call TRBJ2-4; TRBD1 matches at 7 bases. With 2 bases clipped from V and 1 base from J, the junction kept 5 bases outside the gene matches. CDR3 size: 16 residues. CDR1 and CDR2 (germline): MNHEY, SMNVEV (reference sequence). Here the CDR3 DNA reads TGTGCCAGCAGTTTACGAACAGGGGTTGCCAAAAACATTCAGTACTTC. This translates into CASSLRTGVAKNIQYF.

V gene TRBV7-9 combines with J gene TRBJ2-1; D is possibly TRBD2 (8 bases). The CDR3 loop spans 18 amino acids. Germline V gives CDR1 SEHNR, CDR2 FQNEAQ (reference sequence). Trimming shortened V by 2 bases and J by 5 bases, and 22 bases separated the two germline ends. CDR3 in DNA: TGTGCCAGCAGCTTAAAACAGACAGGGCCGGGAGGGCACAATGAGCAGTTCTTC. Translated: CASSLKQTGPGGHNEQFF.

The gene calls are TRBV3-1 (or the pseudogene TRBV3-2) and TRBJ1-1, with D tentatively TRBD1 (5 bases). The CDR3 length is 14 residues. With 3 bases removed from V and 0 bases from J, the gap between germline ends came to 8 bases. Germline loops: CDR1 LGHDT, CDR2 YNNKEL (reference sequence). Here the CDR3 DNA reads TGTGCCAGCAGCCATGGGGCCATGAACACTGAAGCTTTCTTT. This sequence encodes CASSHGAMNTEAFF.

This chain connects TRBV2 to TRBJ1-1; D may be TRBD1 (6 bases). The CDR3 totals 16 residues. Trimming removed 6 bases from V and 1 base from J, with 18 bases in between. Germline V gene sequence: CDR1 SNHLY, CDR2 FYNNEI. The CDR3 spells CASRGETGTRNTEAFF. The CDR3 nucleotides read TGTGCCAGCAGAGGGGAGACCGGGACACGGAACACTGAAGCTTTCTTT.

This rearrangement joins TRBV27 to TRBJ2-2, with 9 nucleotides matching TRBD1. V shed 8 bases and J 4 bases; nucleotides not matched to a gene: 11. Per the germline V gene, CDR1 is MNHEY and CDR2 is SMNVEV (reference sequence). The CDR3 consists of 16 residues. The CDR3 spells CASRSAGTGFTGELFF. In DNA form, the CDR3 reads TGTGCCAGCCGTTCGGCTGGGACAGGGTTCACCGGGGAGCTGTTTTTT.

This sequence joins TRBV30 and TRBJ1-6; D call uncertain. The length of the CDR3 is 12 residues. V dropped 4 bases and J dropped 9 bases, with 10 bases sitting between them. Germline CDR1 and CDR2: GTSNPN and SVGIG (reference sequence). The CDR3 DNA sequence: TGTGCCTGGAAGGCGGGTAGTTCACCCCTCCACTTT. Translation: CAWKAGSSPLHF.

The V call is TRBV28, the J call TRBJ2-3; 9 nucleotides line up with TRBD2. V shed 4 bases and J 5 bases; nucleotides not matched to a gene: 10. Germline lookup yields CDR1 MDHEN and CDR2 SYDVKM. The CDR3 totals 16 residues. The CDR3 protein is CASSSLQRGVGDTQYF. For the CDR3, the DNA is TGTGCCAGCAGTTCCCTGCAGCGGGGGGTAGGAGATACGCAGTATTTT.

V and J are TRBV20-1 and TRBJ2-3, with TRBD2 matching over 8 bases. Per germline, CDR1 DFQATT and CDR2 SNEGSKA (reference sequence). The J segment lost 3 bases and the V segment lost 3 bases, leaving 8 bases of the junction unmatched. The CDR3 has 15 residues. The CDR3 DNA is TGCAGTGCTAGTTCCCTAGCGGGCCAGACAGATACGCAGTATTTT. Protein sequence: CSASSLAGQTDTQYF.

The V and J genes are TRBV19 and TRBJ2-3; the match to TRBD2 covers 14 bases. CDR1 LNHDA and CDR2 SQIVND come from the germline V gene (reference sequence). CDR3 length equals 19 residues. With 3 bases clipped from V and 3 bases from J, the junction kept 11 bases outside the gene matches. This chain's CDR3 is CASSIPSSGTSGRTDTQYF. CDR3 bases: TGTGCCAGTAGTATCCCCTCTTCCGGGACTAGCGGGAGAACAGATACGCAGTATTTT. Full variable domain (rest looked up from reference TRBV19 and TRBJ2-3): DGGITQSPKYLFRKEGQNVTLSCEQNLNHDAMYWYRQDPGQGLRLIYYSQIVNDFQKGDIAEGYSVSREKKESFPLTVTSAQKNPTAFYLCASSIPSSGTSGRTDTQYFGPGTRLTVL.

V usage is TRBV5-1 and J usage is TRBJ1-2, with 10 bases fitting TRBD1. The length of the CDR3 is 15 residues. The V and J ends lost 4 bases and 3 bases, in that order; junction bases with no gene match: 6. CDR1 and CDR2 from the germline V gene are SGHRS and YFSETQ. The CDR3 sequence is CASSTTGQGYYGYTF. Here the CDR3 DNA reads TGCGCCAGCAGCACAACGGGACAGGGGTACTATGGCTACACCTTC.

Written as DNA, the CDR3 is TGTGCCAGCAGGTGGTACAGGGGTGAAGCTTTCTTT. Its protein product is CASRWYRGEAFF. V is TRBV28 and J is TRBJ1-1, with 7 bases identical to TRBD1. The CDR3 extends over 12 amino acids. Germline trimming cut 6 bases from V and 7 bases from J; bases unmatched to any gene: 5. Germline CDR1 MDHEN, CDR2 SYDVKM.

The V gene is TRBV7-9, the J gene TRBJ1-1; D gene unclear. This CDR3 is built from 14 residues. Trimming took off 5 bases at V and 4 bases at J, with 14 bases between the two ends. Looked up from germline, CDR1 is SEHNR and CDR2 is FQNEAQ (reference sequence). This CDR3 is CASSGGSGSTEAFF. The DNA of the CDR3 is TGTGCCAGCAGCGGAGGTTCTGGTAGCACTGAAGCTTTCTTT.

The CDR3 DNA reads TGTGCCAGCAGTGAAGCGCGGGGAGCTGAAGCTTTCTTT. This sequence encodes CASSEARGAEAFF. This chain joins TRBV6-1 and TRBJ1-1; the D is unclear. Deletions cut 0 bases from V and 6 bases from J, with 8 bases between. Germline V gene data show CDR1 as MNHNS and CDR2 as SASEGT. This CDR3 comprises 13 residues.

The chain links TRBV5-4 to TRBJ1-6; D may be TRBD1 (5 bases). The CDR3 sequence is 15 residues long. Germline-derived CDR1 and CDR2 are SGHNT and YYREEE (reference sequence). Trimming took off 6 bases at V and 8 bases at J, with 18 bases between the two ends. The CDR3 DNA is TGTGCCAGCACTAACTCTACAGGCTTAGATTCACCCCTCCACTTT. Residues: CASTNSTGLDSPLHF.

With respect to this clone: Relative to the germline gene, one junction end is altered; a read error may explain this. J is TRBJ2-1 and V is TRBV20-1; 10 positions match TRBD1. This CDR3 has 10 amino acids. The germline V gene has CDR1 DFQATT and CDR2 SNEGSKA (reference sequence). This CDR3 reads CSARRDRGVF. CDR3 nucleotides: TGCAGTGCTAGACGGGACAGGGGAGTCTTC.

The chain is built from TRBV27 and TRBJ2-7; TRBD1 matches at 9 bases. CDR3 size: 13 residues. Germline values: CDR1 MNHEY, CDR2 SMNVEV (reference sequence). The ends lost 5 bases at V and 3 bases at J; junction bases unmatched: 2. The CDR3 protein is CASSLDRGYEQYF. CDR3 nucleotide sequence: TGTGCCAGCAGTCTGGACAGGGGCTACGAGCAGTACTTC.

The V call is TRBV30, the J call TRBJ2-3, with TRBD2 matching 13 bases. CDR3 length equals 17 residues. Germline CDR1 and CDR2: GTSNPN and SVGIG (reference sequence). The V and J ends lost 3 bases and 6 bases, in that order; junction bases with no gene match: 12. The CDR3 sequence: CAWRKRTSGGLRDTQYF. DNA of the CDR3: TGTGCCTGGAGGAAAAGGACTAGCGGGGGACTCAGGGATACGCAGTATTTT. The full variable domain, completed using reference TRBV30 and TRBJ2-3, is SQTIHQWPATLVQPVGSPLSLECTVEGTSNPNLYWYRQAAGRGLQLLFYSVGIGQISSEVPQNLSASRPQDRQFILSSKKLLLSDSGFYLCAWRKRTSGGLRDTQYFGPGTRLTVL.

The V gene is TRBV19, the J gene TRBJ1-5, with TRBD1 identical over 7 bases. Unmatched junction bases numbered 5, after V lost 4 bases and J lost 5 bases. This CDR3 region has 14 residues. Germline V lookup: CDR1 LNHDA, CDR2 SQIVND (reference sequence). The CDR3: CASSTQGVYQPQHF. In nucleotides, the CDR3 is TGTGCCAGTAGTACCCAGGGGGTCTATCAGCCCCAGCATTTT.

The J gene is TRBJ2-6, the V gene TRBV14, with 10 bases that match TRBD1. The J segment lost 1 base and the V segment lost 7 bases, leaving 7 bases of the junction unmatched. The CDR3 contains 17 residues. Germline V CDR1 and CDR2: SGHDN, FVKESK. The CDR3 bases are TGTGCCAGCACCTCGGACAGGGGGGGTTCTGGGGCCAACGTCCTGACTTTC. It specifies CASTSDRGGSGANVLTF.

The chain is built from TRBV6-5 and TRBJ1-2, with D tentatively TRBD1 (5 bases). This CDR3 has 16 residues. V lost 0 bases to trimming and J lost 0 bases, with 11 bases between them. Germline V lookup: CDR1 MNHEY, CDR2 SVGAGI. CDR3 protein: CASSYSFQTANYGYTF. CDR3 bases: TGTGCCAGCAGTTACTCGTTTCAGACAGCTAACTATGGCTACACCTTC.

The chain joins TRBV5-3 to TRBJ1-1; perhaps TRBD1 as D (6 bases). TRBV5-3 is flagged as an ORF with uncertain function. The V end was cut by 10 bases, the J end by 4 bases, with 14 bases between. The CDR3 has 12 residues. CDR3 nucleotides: TGTGCCGGCAGGGGCGGCGGCACTGAAGCTTTCTTT. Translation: CAGRGGGTEAFF.

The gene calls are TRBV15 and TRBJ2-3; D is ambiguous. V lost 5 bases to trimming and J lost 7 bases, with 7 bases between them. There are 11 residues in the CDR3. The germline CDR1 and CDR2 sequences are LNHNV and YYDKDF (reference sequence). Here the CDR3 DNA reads TGTGCCACCAGCCCGCACAATACGCAGTATTTT. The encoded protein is CATSPHNTQYF.

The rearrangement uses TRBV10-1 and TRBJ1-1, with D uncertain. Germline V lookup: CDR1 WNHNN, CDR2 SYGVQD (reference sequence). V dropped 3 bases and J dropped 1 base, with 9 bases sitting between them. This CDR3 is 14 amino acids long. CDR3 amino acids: CASSEGGSNTEAFF. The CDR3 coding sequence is TGCGCCAGCAGTGAAGGAGGGTCGAACACTGAAGCTTTCTTT.

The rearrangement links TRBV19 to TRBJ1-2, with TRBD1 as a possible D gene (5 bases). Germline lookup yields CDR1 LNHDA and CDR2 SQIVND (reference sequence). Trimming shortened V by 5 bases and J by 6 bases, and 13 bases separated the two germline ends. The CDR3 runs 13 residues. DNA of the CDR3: TGTGCCAGTAGTCCGGGACGGACTAATGGCTACACCTTC. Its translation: CASSPGRTNGYTF.

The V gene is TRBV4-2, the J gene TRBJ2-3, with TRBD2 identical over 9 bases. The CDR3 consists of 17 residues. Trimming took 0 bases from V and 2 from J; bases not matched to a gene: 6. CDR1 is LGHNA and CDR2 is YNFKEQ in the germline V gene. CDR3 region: CASSQEHSGGPTDTQYF. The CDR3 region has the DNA TGTGCCAGCAGCCAAGAGCATAGCGGGGGTCCCACAGATACGCAGTATTTT.